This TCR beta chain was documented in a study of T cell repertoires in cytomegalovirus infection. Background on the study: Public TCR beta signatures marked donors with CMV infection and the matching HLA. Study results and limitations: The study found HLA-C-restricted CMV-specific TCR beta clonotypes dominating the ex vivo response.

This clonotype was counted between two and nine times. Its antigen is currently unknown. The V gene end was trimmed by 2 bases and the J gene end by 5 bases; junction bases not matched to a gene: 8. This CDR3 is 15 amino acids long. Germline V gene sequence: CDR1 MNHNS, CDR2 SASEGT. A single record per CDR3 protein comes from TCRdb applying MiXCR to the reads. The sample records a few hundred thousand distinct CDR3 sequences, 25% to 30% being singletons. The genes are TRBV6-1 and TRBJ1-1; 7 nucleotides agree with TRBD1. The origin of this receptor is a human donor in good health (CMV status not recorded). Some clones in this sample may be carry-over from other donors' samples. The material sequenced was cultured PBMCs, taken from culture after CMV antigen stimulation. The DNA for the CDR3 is TGTGCCAGCAGTGAATACAGGGGCAGGGGGACTGAAGCTTTCTTT. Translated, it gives CASSEYRGRGTEAFF.